Below, one T cell receptor beta chain is given with its context. This clonotype was seen a few times. Its binding antigen is unknown. It has no much larger one-base neighbor in the sample; base qualities were not kept. V is clipped by 2 bases and J by 0 bases, and the sequence between their germline boundaries is 14 bases long. The CDR3 runs 17 residues from the cysteine to the phenylalanine. Only the CDR3 DNA is retained, 51 bases long and in frame from the first base. CDR1 SGHAT and CDR2 FQDESV are derived from the germline V gene (reference sequence). This entry comes from a study of T cells in Graves' hyperthyroidism and ophthalmopathy (dated by TCRdb to between 2019 and 2020). For the wider study: Peripheral blood was collected at initial diagnosis, before any treatment. TCR V-J signatures able to tell the groups apart were searched for in a discovery cohort of 100 or so patients, of whom fewer than 45 had Graves' ophthalmopathy and some 60 had stable Graves' hyperthyroidism. Prospective prediction of ophthalmopathy was tested in an independent validation cohort consisting of about 19 hyperthyroidism patients and more than 15 patients who later progressed to ophthalmopathy. The roughly 91 discovery patients were randomly split 7:3 into training and test sets. In addition, the study compared T-cell repertoires in thyroid tissue and in blood from roughly six Graves' hyperthyroidism patients. After blood sampling, hyperthyroidism patients were treated with methimazole at a starting dose of 30 mg daily, and ophthalmopathy patients were treated with high-dose intravenous methylprednisolone. According to the paper, TCR Vbeta CDR3 sequencing was carried out on 135 peripheral blood samples, which came from under 50 ophthalmopathy, around 74 hyperthyroidism and 17 progressor patients. The investigation overall reported the following: Most expanded thyroid clonotypes (frequency above 0.001) were also detected in blood, a finding suggesting that blood repertoires may reflect thyroid immune responses. In validation, the model predicted progression to ophthalmopathy a median of 6.5 months before onset, with 65% to 71% sensitivity and 72.22% specificity. Sample size was not statistically predetermined, and blinding of investigators to group allocation was not performed. A 13 V-J signature model separated ophthalmopathy from stable hyperthyroidism, with approximately 87% sensitivity and around 84% specificity in cross-validation and 80%/75% in testing.

Amplification of TCR beta CDR3 regions was carried out from RNA transcripts. For the first round of RT-PCR on the TCR CDR3, the HTBI primer set was used together with the Qiagen OneStep RT-PCR kit. Libraries were constructed in a second round of multiplex PCR, after which size selection and purification were performed. Libraries were sequenced paired-end with 100 bp reads on an Illumina HiSeq2000. As for the authors' bioinformatics: SOAPnuke was used to process the raw data, with reads discarded if the reads contained adapters or uncalled bases, had a mean Phred below 15, or lacked an exact constant-primer or identifier match. High-quality paired reads were merged using COPE v1.2.5, and each unique nucleotide sequence was defined as a clonotype. MiTCR v1.1 was used to align clonotypes to the IMGT TRBV, TRBD and TRBJ reference segments. The analysis included only V-J combinations with a frequency above 0.0001, which together covered 99.2% of the repertoires. The TCS score was defined as the ratio of F50 (clonal expansion) to E x V (chaos), calculated using BLOSUM62-based TCRdist between CDR3 peptides within each V-J. Welch's t-statistics and random forest reduced some 510 V-J features to fewer than 15, which were used in a naive Bayes classifier (R e1071). TCRdb reworked the public reads: Q25 trimming with fastp, MiXCR clone assembly, productive beta chains retained. One record per CDR3 amino acid sequence lists the most common genes and DNA. These V and J calls originate from TCRdb's pipeline instead of the authors' own analysis. The sample table records a few hundred thousand distinct CDR3 sequences; less than 25% of these occur just once. The top ten hold roughly 29% of the sample.

Graves' hyperthyroidism was defined as stable when no progression to ophthalmopathy occurred over 18 months of follow-up. The hyperthyroidism patients were between 18 and 65 years old and newly diagnosed, with a disease duration of less than 2 months. Patients with uncontrolled infections, other autoimmune diseases, pregnancy or lactation were excluded. Diagnoses were based on clinical symptoms, serum thyroxine and TRAb, thyroid ultrasound and orbital computed tomography. Ficoll-Paque density gradient centrifugation was used to isolate PBMCs from approximately 11 ml of fresh peripheral blood. Total RNA was extracted with Trizol reagent, and quality was checked on an Agilent 2100 Bioanalyzer.

The clonotype originates from a young man with Graves' hyperthyroidism. The chain was built from TRBV11-1 and TRBJ1-3, and the D gene may be TRBD1, 5 bases matching. Specimen: blood. The encoded CDR3 is CASSLLPRGVSGNTIYF. DNA sequence: TGTGCCAGCAGCTTACTGCCCAGAGGGGTCTCTGGAAACACCATATATTTT. The CDR3, completed at both ends by the reference TRBV11-1 and TRBJ1-3 genes, gives the full variable domain EAEVAQSPRYKITEKSQAVAFWCDPISGHATLYWYRQILGQGPELLVQFQDESVVDDSQLPKDRFSAERLKGVDSTLKIQPAELGDSAMYLCASSLLPRGVSGNTIYFGEGSWLTVV.